The 17 T cell receptor beta chains reported below all come from one sample, sequenced in a study of siplizumab effects on memory and regulatory T cells. Profiling relied on immunoSEQ multiplex PCR, and the TCRdb table lists in-frame clones only, not all of them. The sample lists about 120,000 clones, just under 95% occurring once. Sequences were obtained from non-Treg CD4+ T cells sorted from blood. These TCRs come from a human donor in good health.

V is TRBV5-5 and J is TRBJ1-1; D not resolved. CDR1 and CDR2 from the germline V gene are SGHKS and YYEKEE (reference sequence). The V end was cut by 4 bases, the J end by 6 bases, with 19 bases between. CDR3 length: 15 amino acids. CDR3 sequence reads: CASSRSLVRGSEAFF. CDR3 in DNA: TGTGCCAGCAGCCGTTCTCTCGTACGTGGGTCTGAAGCTTTCTTT.

The gene calls are TRBV29-1 and TRBJ1-1, with D hard to call. CDR3 length: 15 residues. The V end was cut by 6 bases, the J end by 0 bases, with 17 bases between. Germline assignment: CDR1 SQVTM and CDR2 ANQGSEA. DNA of the CDR3: TGCAGCGTGCAACTGGACGGCACGATGAACACTGAAGCTTTCTTT. It is translated as CSVQLDGTMNTEAFF. Full variable domain (outside the CDR3, taken from reference TRBV29-1 and TRBJ1-1): SAVISQKPSRDICQRGTSLTIQCQVDSQVTMMFWYRQQPGQSLTLIATANQGSEATYESGFVIDKFPISRPNLTFSTLTVSNMSPEDSSIYLCSVQLDGTMNTEAFFGQGTRLTVV.

The genes are TRBV4-2 and TRBJ1-4, with D unclear. There are 10 residues in the CDR3. Germline V lookup: CDR1 LGHNA, CDR2 YNFKEQ. Trimming shortened V by 6 bases and J by 7 bases, and 3 bases separated the two germline ends. CDR3 region: CASSGEKLFF. CDR3 DNA sequence: TGTGCCAGCAGTGGTGAAAAACTGTTTTTT.

The rearrangement links TRBV28 to TRBJ2-5; D might be TRBD1 (5 bases). Germline lookup yields CDR1 MDHEN and CDR2 SYDVKM. Trimming pared 5 bases from V and 5 bases from J, leaving 6 bases between. This CDR3 region has 11 residues. The CDR3 bases are TGTGCCAGCAGTAAGGGGGAGACCCAGTACTTC. Amino acid sequence: CASSKGETQYF.

This chain links TRBV30 with TRBJ2-7; 7 bases line up with TRBD2. V was pared by 3 bases and J by 5 bases, with 13 bases of the junction left unmatched. In germline, CDR1 is GTSNPN, CDR2 SVGIG (reference sequence). The CDR3 contains 15 residues. Here the CDR3 DNA reads TGTGCCTGGAGGGGGAGGGTTTCGATTCTGGACGAGCAGTACTTC. This gives the protein CAWRGRVSILDEQYF.

This chain uses TRBV6-6 with TRBJ1-1, with 7 bases fitting TRBD1. V shed 6 bases and J 6 bases; nucleotides not matched to a gene: 16. The CDR3 runs 16 residues. Germline CDR1 is MNHNY and CDR2 is SVGAGI (reference sequence). This CDR3 is CASSRETPGQFPEAFF. As DNA, the CDR3 is TGTGCCAGCAGCCGCGAGACACCGGGACAGTTCCCTGAAGCTTTCTTT.

This chain's CDR3 is CASSLEGTGITNEQFF. The CDR3 DNA is TGTGCCAGCAGCTTAGAAGGGACAGGGATTACCAATGAGCAGTTCTTC. The chain has TRBV7-3 and TRBJ2-1, with 9 bases aligning to TRBD1. CDR3 length: 16 residues. The junction had 8 bases not matched to a gene; V was cut back by 2 bases and J by 6 bases. The germline V gene has CDR1 SGHTA and CDR2 FQGTGA. Using reference TRBV7-3 and TRBJ2-1 for the parts outside the CDR3, the full variable domain is GAGVSQTPSNKVTEKGKYVELRCDPISGHTALYWYRQSLGQGPEFLIYFQGTGAADDSGLPNDRFFAVRPEGSVSTLKIQRTERGDSAVYLCASSLEGTGITNEQFFGPGTRLTVL.

The sample holds one count of this clone. The chain recombines TRBV7-2 with TRBJ2-7; D is perhaps TRBD2 (5 bases). The length of the CDR3 is 14 residues. V was shortened by 2 bases and J by 0 bases, with 8 bases between the two germline ends. The germline CDR1 and CDR2 sequences are SGHTA and FQGNSA. DNA of the CDR3: TGTGCCAGCAGCTTATCGGGGTCCTCCTACGAGCAGTACTTC. Translated, it gives CASSLSGSSYEQYF. Full variable domain (remainder filled in from reference TRBV7-2 and TRBJ2-7): GAGVSQSPSNKVTEKGKDVELRCDPISGHTALYWYRQSLGQGLEFLIYFQGNSAPDKSGLPSDRFSAERTGGSVSTLTIQRTQQEDSAVYLCASSLSGSSYEQYFGPGTRLTVT.

The chain is built from TRBV28 and TRBJ2-2; D possibly corresponds to TRBD2 (7 bases). Looked up from germline, CDR1 is MDHEN and CDR2 is SYDVKM. This CDR3 has 16 amino acids. V lost 4 bases to trimming and J lost 6 bases, with 18 bases between them. CDR3 nucleotides: TGTGCCAGCAGTTCCTCGGCTGAGGGGGGGGCCGGGGAGCTGTTTTTT. As protein: CASSSSAEGGAGELFF.

This sequence joins TRBV6-4 and TRBJ2-1; D is unresolved. Germline values: CDR1 MRHNA, CDR2 SNTAGT. V gave up 0 bases and J gave up 0 bases, with 6 bases separating them. This CDR3 is 15 amino acids long. CDR3 residues: CASSDSPSSYNEQFF. CDR3 sequence (DNA): TGTGCCAGCAGTGACTCTCCGTCCTCCTACAATGAGCAGTTCTTC.

V gene TRBV7-2 combines with J gene TRBJ1-5, with 7 bases that match TRBD1. The CDR3 loop spans 14 amino acids. Germline CDR1 SGHTA, CDR2 FQGNSA. J gave up 6 bases and V 5 bases, and 7 bases lay outside the gene matches. DNA of the CDR3: TGTGCCAGCAGCCCGAGGACAGGTATTCAGCCCCAGCATTTT. This gives the protein CASSPRTGIQPQHF.

This chain joins TRBV29-1 and TRBJ1-2; D possibly corresponds to TRBD1 (5 bases). This CDR3 is built from 14 residues. Germline V gives CDR1 SQVTM, CDR2 ANQGSEA. Trimming removed 1 base at V and 8 bases at J, with 17 bases between. Here the CDR3 reads CSVEVRGSAGGYTF. CDR3 in DNA: TGCAGCGTTGAAGTACGGGGCTCGGCGGGCGGCTACACCTTC.

The chain links TRBV5-6 to TRBJ2-5; D might be TRBD1 or TRBD2, each matching 5 bases. CDR3 length: 12 residues. CDR1 and CDR2 (germline): SGHDT, YYEEEE. V lost 4 bases to trimming and J lost 4 bases, with 8 bases between them. CDR3 protein: CASSGTAETQYF. The CDR3 coding sequence is TGTGCCAGCAGCGGGACGGCAGAGACCCAGTACTTC.

The CDR3 spells CASSGDIQETQYF. The CDR3 DNA is TGTGCCAGCAGCGGGGACATTCAAGAGACCCAGTACTTC. The chain has TRBV5-4 and TRBJ2-5, with TRBD1 as a possible D gene (6 bases). Germline-derived CDR1 and CDR2 are SGHNT and YYREEE (reference sequence). The V end lost 4 bases, the J end lost 2 bases, and 9 bases lay between the germline ends. This CDR3 contains 13 residues.

In this sample, this clone turned up once. The gene calls are TRBV5-1 and TRBJ2-1; D possibly uses TRBD1 or TRBD2 (5 bases each). Trimming stripped 5 bases from V and 5 bases from J, with 20 bases between. Looked up from germline, CDR1 is SGHRS and CDR2 is YFSETQ. This CDR3 has 16 residues. DNA for the CDR3: TGCGCCAGCAGTTTCGAGGGGATCAATGAACACAATGAGCAGTTCTTC. Its translation is CASSFEGINEHNEQFF. The full variable domain, completed using reference TRBV5-1 and TRBJ2-1, is KAGVTQTPRYLIKTRGQQVTLSCSPISGHRSVSWYQQTPGQGLQFLFEYFSETQRNKGNFPGRFSGRQFSNSRSEMNVSTLELGDSALYLCASSFEGINEHNEQFFGPGTRLTVL.

The gene calls are TRBV28 and TRBJ2-2, with 11 bases lining up with TRBD2. The V gene end was trimmed by 5 bases and the J gene end by 5 bases; junction bases not matched to a gene: 4. CDR3 size: 15 residues. Per germline, CDR1 MDHEN and CDR2 SYDVKM. CDR3: CASSILAGGTGELFF. In DNA, the CDR3 is TGTGCCAGCAGTATCCTAGCGGGGGGTACCGGGGAGCTGTTTTTT.

The V and J genes are TRBV11-2 and TRBJ2-1; D is unclear. Germline loops: CDR1 SGHAT, CDR2 FQNNGV. The CDR3 totals 13 residues. Trimming removed 3 bases from V and 0 bases from J, with 3 bases in between. The CDR3 region is CASSLTSYNEQFF. CDR3 sequence (DNA): TGTGCCAGCAGCTTGACCTCCTACAATGAGCAGTTCTTC.